The 6 T cell receptor beta chains below were found in one sample sequenced in a study of blood T cell repertoires in COVID-19. Produced via immunoSEQ multiplex PCR; TCRdb's table is partial and in-frame only. The table shows 200,000 to 250,000 clones, with roughly 88% occurring only once. The sample comprised peripheral blood. These receptors were collected from a man older than 75 with acute or convalescent COVID-19.

The V gene is TRBV6-5, the J gene TRBJ1-3; D gene ambiguous. The germline V gene has CDR1 MNHEY and CDR2 SVGAGI. The germline V and J ends were trimmed by 6 bases and 8 bases, with 14 bases remaining between them. This CDR3 is built from 13 residues. The CDR3, as DNA: TGTGCCAGCAGCAACCCCCCTGGGCACACCATATATTTT. Protein: CASSNPPGHTIYF.

The rearrangement joins TRBV28 to TRBJ2-2; TRBD2 agrees at 7 bases. Germline lookup yields CDR1 MDHEN and CDR2 SYDVKM. The CDR3 has 17 residues. The V gene end was trimmed by 6 bases and the J gene end by 7 bases; junction bases not matched to a gene: 17. CDR3 coding DNA: TGTGCCAGCAGCCCCCCCTCTAGCGGTTGGGGCCTCGGGGAGCTGTTTTTT. Its translation is CASSPPSSGWGLGELFF.

The chain uses TRBV28 and TRBJ2-3; 9 bases match TRBD2. The CDR3 contains 19 residues. Per the germline V gene, CDR1 is MDHEN and CDR2 is SYDVKM. J lost 0 bases, V lost 5 bases, and 15 bases had no gene match. In nucleotides, the CDR3 is TGTGCCAGCAGTCTAACGCGCGGGGGGGCTAGCGCTAGCACAGATACGCAGTATTTT. It encodes CASSLTRGGASASTDTQYF.

V usage is TRBV2 and J usage is TRBJ1-2; 7 bases fit TRBD1. Germline lookup yields CDR1 SNHLY and CDR2 FYNNEI. The CDR3 loop spans 13 amino acids. The V gene end was trimmed by 10 bases and the J gene end by 4 bases; junction bases not matched to a gene: 9. CDR3 loop: CATSGGLGYGYTF. The CDR3 DNA reads as TGTGCCACCTCAGGGGGACTTGGCTATGGCTACACCTTC. Supplemented by reference TRBV2 and TRBJ1-2, the full variable domain reads EPEVTQTPSHQVTQMGQEVILRCVPISNHLYFYWYRQILGQKVEFLVSFYNNEISEKSEIFDDQFSVERPDGSNFTLKIRSTKLEDSAMYFCATSGGLGYGYTFGSGTRLTVV.

The chain uses TRBV19 and TRBJ2-5; 7 positions match TRBD2. The trim removed 3 bases at V and 5 bases at J, leaving 9 bases unmatched. CDR3 length: 15 residues. Germline assignment: CDR1 LNHDA and CDR2 SQIVND (reference sequence). CDR3 residues: CASSILPVGGETQYF. DNA for the CDR3: TGTGCCAGTAGTATTCTTCCAGTCGGGGGGGAGACCCAGTACTTC.

The J gene is TRBJ2-1, the V gene TRBV9, with 13 bases fitting TRBD2. The germline V gene encodes CDR1 SGDLS and CDR2 YYNGEE. The junction had 6 bases not matched to a gene; V was cut back by 4 bases and J by 8 bases. The CDR3 covers 15 residues. The CDR3: CASSSRTSGSYEQFF. CDR3 nucleotide sequence: TGTGCCAGCAGCTCTCGGACTAGCGGGAGCTATGAGCAGTTCTTC. Using reference TRBV9 and TRBJ2-1 for the parts outside the CDR3, the full variable domain is DSGVTQTPKHLITATGQRVTLRCSPRSGDLSVYWYQQSLDQGLQFLIQYYNGEERAKGNILERFSAQQFPDLHSELNLSSLELGDSALYFCASSSRTSGSYEQFFGPGTRLTVL.